The 7 T cell receptor beta chains below all came from one sample that was sequenced in a study of blood T cell repertoires in COVID-19. Generated by immunoSEQ multiplex PCR, the TCRdb table keeps only in-frame clones and is missing some. The sample consists of some 390,000 clones, approximately 86% of them appearing once. Specimen: peripheral blood. These receptors were taken from a human donor in a cohort sampled during active COVID-19.

CDR3 residues: CAIRGSSDGSGVVNEQFF. The DNA of the CDR3 is TGTGCCATCAGGGGGAGTTCTGATGGTAGCGGGGTGGTGAATGAGCAGTTCTTC. This chain joins TRBV10-3 and TRBJ2-1; TRBD2 matches at 8 bases. This CDR3 is built from 18 residues. V was clipped by 6 bases and J by 7 bases; unmatched bases: 20. Germline CDR1 and CDR2: ENHRY and SYGVKD.

In its sample, this clone was seen once. V gene TRBV5-1 combines with J gene TRBJ1-2; no clear D gene. Trimming shortened V by 2 bases and J by 0 bases, and 8 bases separated the two germline ends. Germline CDR1 and CDR2: SGHRS and YFSETQ. This CDR3 region has 14 residues. CDR3 DNA sequence: TGCGCCAGCAGCTTAGAGAGGTCTAACTATGGCTACACCTTC. Amino acid sequence: CASSLERSNYGYTF.

The rearrangement joins TRBV30 to TRBJ1-6; 9 nucleotides match TRBD1. J lost 8 bases, V lost 4 bases, and 3 bases had no gene match. Per the germline V gene, CDR1 is GTSNPN and CDR2 is SVGIG (reference sequence). This CDR3 region has 13 residues. CDR3 DNA: TGTGCCTGGAACGACAGGGGGGATTCACCCCTCCACTTT. Translated, it gives CAWNDRGDSPLHF. The complete variable domain, with remaining parts taken from reference TRBV30 and TRBJ1-6, reads SQTIHQWPATLVQPVGSPLSLECTVEGTSNPNLYWYRQAAGRGLQLLFYSVGIGQISSEVPQNLSASRPQDRQFILSSKKLLLSDSGFYLCAWNDRGDSPLHFGNGTRLTVT.

The chain recombines TRBV9 with TRBJ2-1; a possible D gene is TRBD2 (5 bases). Trimming took off 4 bases at V and 5 bases at J, with 13 bases between the two ends. From germline, CDR1 is SGDLS and CDR2 YYNGEE. This CDR3 comprises 14 residues. The CDR3 DNA is TGTGCCAGCAGCCCTATAGACTACAACAATGAGCAGTTCTTC. The encoded protein is CASSPIDYNNEQFF. Looking up the rest from reference TRBV9 and TRBJ2-1 gives the full variable domain: DSGVTQTPKHLITATGQRVTLRCSPRSGDLSVYWYQQSLDQGLQFLIQYYNGEERAKGNILERFSAQQFPDLHSELNLSSLELGDSALYFCASSPIDYNNEQFFGPGTRLTVL.

This chain uses TRBV4-1 with TRBJ2-3, with 11 bases matching TRBD1. The junction had 4 bases not matched to a gene; V was cut back by 3 bases and J by 2 bases. CDR1 is MGHRA, CDR2 YSYEKL, per germline. The CDR3 runs 16 residues. CDR3: CASSHPGQGDTDTQYF. The DNA of the CDR3 is TGCGCCAGCAGCCATCCGGGACAGGGGGACACAGATACGCAGTATTTT.

V and J are TRBV5-1 and TRBJ2-3; the D gene is possibly TRBD2 (6 bases). Germline CDR1 SGHRS, CDR2 YFSETQ. CDR3 length: 15 amino acids. Deletions cut 0 bases from V and 4 bases from J, with 12 bases between. The CDR3, as DNA: TGCGCCAGCAGCTTGGGGGCTTGGGGGGCAGATACGCAGTATTTT. This codes for CASSLGAWGADTQYF.

This sequence joins TRBV4-1 and TRBJ2-7; 12 nucleotides align to TRBD2. The CDR3 covers 16 residues. V lost 0 bases, J lost 5 bases, and 5 bases stayed unmatched. CDR1 is MGHRA, CDR2 YSYEKL, per germline. CDR3 protein: CASSQDPLAGGNEQYF. CDR3 in DNA: TGCGCCAGCAGCCAAGATCCGCTAGCGGGGGGGAACGAGCAGTACTTC.